One T cell receptor (beta chain) is described in this entry. Its cognate antigen has yet to be identified. There are no base qualities to consult, and no much larger clone falls within one base. The data are from a study of T cell responses to AZD1222 COVID-19 vaccine (dated by TCRdb to about 2021). With respect to the entire study: A total of 230 to 250 trial participants underwent TCR sequencing, of whom roughly 210 had received two doses of AZD1222 and some 25 had received two doses of the MenACWY control vaccine. Trial participants were enrolled into age subgroups of 18-55, 56-69 and 70-plus years, which contained roughly 140, 27 and 60 TCR-sequenced participants, respectively.

The CDR3 regions of human TCRbeta chains were analyzed by immunosequencing. In the original analysis: Repertoire TCRs were checked for matches against a reference library of SARS-CoV-2-specific TCRs that had been generated using the MIRA antigen-specificity platform. Breadth meant the fraction of unique TCRs that were SARS-CoV-2-associated, whereas depth meant the fraction of total T cells that were SARS-CoV-2-associated. Using the MIRA data, every spike-specific TCR was mapped to the spike region that the TCR reacted to and assigned to either a CD4 or a CD8 class. Log10-transformed breadth and depth values were compared by one-way ANOVA with Sidak's multiple comparisons tests. This immuneACCESS table, as held by TCRdb, lists in-frame sequences with V and J called but not all clones. Of the missing ones, under half trace to an unresolved V gene in checked studies; the others have no known cause. The V and J calls and clone size were taken over from that table, and D and trimming were inferred from the DNA. The sample yields around 150,000 clones; more than 80% were counted once. The top ten clonotypes cover 3.2% of the sample.

What the work shows at the level of the full study, not this receptor alone: A significant rise in spike-specific TCR breadth and depth was observed after two AZD1222 doses relative to day 0 and relative to MenACWY recipients. Conclusions about previously exposed vaccinees are limited because only six or seven AZD1222 recipients were SARS-CoV-2 seropositive at baseline. Because no day 14 peak-response samples were available, repertoires were characterized only after the peak T cell response. The 56-69-year group was small, and its depth increase did not reach significance, likely because of low power. The whole spike protein was spanned by vaccine-associated CD4 TCRs, and dominant responses were seen in regions 160-218 and 743-854. Most participants were white British and females outnumbered males, and the authors suggested that clonal diversity may have been underestimated. Epitopes outside the regions mutated in the B.1.351 and B.1.1.7 variants were reportedly recognized by nearly half of the unique spike-specific TCRs.

Read against the paper, the sample's time point label means: about 28 days (+/-7) after the second vaccine dose. Because spike-specific TCR depth and breadth did not differ between the two schedules, AZD1222 recipients who got a second dose at roughly 4 weeks were pooled with those who got a second dose at roughly 12 weeks. Vaccinee samples were obtained from the UK trials COV001 and COV002, which included a single-blind randomized controlled phase 2/3 trial of AZD1222 (ChAdOx1 nCoV-19) in healthy adults. For TCRbeta chain sequencing, PBMC samples were collected from trial participants at day 0 and at day 28 after the second dose. Sequences were derived from peripheral blood, sampled 28 days after the second AZD1222 dose. The origin of this receptor is an adult who received the AZD1222 COVID-19 vaccine.

The encoded CDR3 is CASSPILEGSENYGYTF. The nucleotides read TGCGCCAGCAGCCCTATTTTAGAGGGGAGTGAGAACTATGGCTACACCTTC. The V and J genes are TRBV5-1 and TRBJ1-2; TRBD1 is a possible D gene, resting on 5 matching bases. Via the germline V gene, CDR1 is SGHRS and CDR2 YFSETQ. Trimming removed 4 bases from V and 2 bases from J, leaving 21 bases between the germline ends. The CDR3 measures 17 amino acids from cysteine to phenylalanine. Only the CDR3 DNA is retained, 51 bases long and in frame from the first base.